These 27 T cell receptor beta chains came from one sample sequenced in a study of blood T cell repertoires in COVID-19 (dated by TCRdb to about 2020). Library construction relied on the immunoSEQ multiplex PCR assay. TCRdb mirrors the immuneACCESS table, restricted to in-frame sequences. Some clones are absent from its copies; in checked studies, under half trace to an unresolved V gene, and the reason for the others is unknown. The sample includes roughly 250,000 clones, with roughly four fifths observed a single time. The top ten constitute approximately 4.5% of the sample. Source material: peripheral blood. The receptor source for this set is a woman aged 70-85 years with acute or convalescent COVID-19.

CDR3 loop: CASSKGDSYGYTF. The CDR3 nucleotides are TGTGCCAGCAGTAAAGGGGACAGCTATGGCTACACCTTC. V and J are TRBV2 and TRBJ1-2; TRBD1 matches 7 bases. Germline CDR1 SNHLY, CDR2 FYNNEI. The CDR3 is made up of 13 amino acids. V shed 5 bases and J 4 bases; nucleotides not matched to a gene: 4.

V and J are TRBV10-1 and TRBJ1-4, with TRBD1 as a possible D gene (6 bases). Germline V lookup: CDR1 WNHNN, CDR2 SYGVQD (reference sequence). V was shortened by 0 bases and J by 10 bases, with 9 bases between the two germline ends. The CDR3 is 13 residues long. DNA of the CDR3: TGCGCCAGCAGTGAGTCCATAGGGGGAAAACTGTTTTTT. Protein product: CASSESIGGKLFF.

V usage is TRBV5-5 and J usage is TRBJ1-3; 12 nucleotides match TRBD1. The V gene's germline CDR1 is SGHKS and CDR2 YYEKEE (reference sequence). The ends lost 2 bases at V and 3 bases at J; junction bases unmatched: 3. The CDR3 has 16 residues. The CDR3 loop reads CASSFGDRGLGNTIYF. Written as DNA, the CDR3 is TGTGCCAGCAGCTTCGGGGACAGGGGGCTTGGAAACACCATATATTTT.

This rearrangement joins TRBV7-2 to TRBJ1-1; the D is unclear. The CDR3 is made up of 13 amino acids. V lost 4 bases, J lost 0 bases, and 6 bases lay in between. The germline V gene has CDR1 SGHTA and CDR2 FQGNSA. CDR3 region: CASSSSVNTEAFF. The CDR3 bases are TGTGCCAGCAGCTCCAGCGTGAACACTGAAGCTTTCTTT.

This clone occurred a few times. V gene TRBV7-8 combines with J gene TRBJ1-5; D unresolved. The V end lost 5 bases, the J end lost 5 bases, and 16 bases lay between the germline ends. This CDR3 contains 15 residues. Germline V CDR1 and CDR2: SGHVS, FQNEAQ. The CDR3 loop is CASSPSPGWDQPQHF. The CDR3 coding sequence is TGTGCCAGCAGCCCGTCCCCCGGGTGGGATCAGCCCCAGCATTTT.

This chain's CDR3 is CASSLALMSDEKLFF. The CDR3 DNA reads TGTGCCAGCAGCTTAGCTCTCATGAGCGATGAAAAACTGTTTTTT. This chain connects TRBV7-9 to TRBJ1-4, with D unresolved. The CDR3 has 15 amino acids. Per the germline V gene, CDR1 is SEHNR and CDR2 is FQNEAQ (reference sequence). The V end was cut by 0 bases, the J end by 6 bases, with 11 bases between.

The chain recombines TRBV7-2 with TRBJ1-2; D uncertain. V lost 1 base and J lost 2, with 14 bases in between. CDR1 and CDR2 (germline): SGHTA, FQGNSA. The CDR3 totals 16 residues. The CDR3 coding sequence is TGTGCCAGCAGCTTAGTTCCCCAAACAGAGAACTATGGCTACACCTTC. This gives the protein CASSLVPQTENYGYTF.

J is TRBJ1-2 and V is TRBV5-1, with 8 bases aligning to TRBD1. This CDR3 comprises 14 residues. Germline trimming cut 4 bases from V and 8 bases from J; bases unmatched to any gene: 10. CDR1 and CDR2 from the germline V gene are SGHRS and YFSETQ. This CDR3 reads CASSTGQGASGYTF. For the CDR3, the DNA is TGCGCCAGCAGCACGGGGCAGGGGGCTAGCGGCTACACCTTC.

This clone was seen a handful of times. The chain combines TRBV5-1 with TRBJ1-6; 8 nucleotides align to TRBD1. V trimming: 9 bases; J trimming: 7 bases; junction bases outside the gene matches: 15. Germline values: CDR1 SGHRS, CDR2 YFSETQ. The CDR3 totals 16 residues. CDR3 in DNA: TGCGCCACCAAGGCCCGGACAGGGCTAACGAATTCACCCCTCCACTTT. As protein: CATKARTGLTNSPLHF.

V is TRBV5-4 and J is TRBJ1-2; no clear D. The germline CDR1 and CDR2 sequences are SGHNT and YYREEE (reference sequence). Trimming removed 0 bases at V and 8 bases at J, with 23 bases between. CDR3 size: 17 residues. CDR3 in amino acids: CASSLAWRQPSRSGYTF. The DNA of the CDR3 is TGTGCCAGCAGCTTGGCCTGGCGGCAGCCGAGTAGATCCGGCTACACCTTC. Supplemented by reference TRBV5-4 and TRBJ1-2, the full variable domain reads ETGVTQSPTHLIKTRGQQVTLRCSSQSGHNTVSWYQQALGQGPQFIFQYYREEENGRGNFPPRFSGLQFPNYSSELNVNALELDDSALYLCASSLAWRQPSRSGYTFGSGTRLTVV.

The chain recombines TRBV7-2 with TRBJ2-2; TRBD1 might be the D (5 bases). The CDR3 sequence is 13 residues long. Germline V gene sequence: CDR1 SGHTA, CDR2 FQGNSA. The V gene lost 7 bases and the J gene lost 1 base, with 7 bases spanning the gap. The CDR3 is CASTRENTGELFF. In DNA form, the CDR3 reads TGTGCCAGCACCAGGGAGAACACCGGGGAGCTGTTTTTT.

The V and J genes are TRBV6-6 and TRBJ2-1, with D uncertain. Trimming took off 0 bases at V and 7 bases at J, with 10 bases between the two ends. The CDR3 extends over 14 amino acids. Germline CDR1 MNHNY, CDR2 SVGAGI (reference sequence). CDR3 coding DNA: TGTGCCAGCAGTTACTCGATAGTAGAGAATGAGCAGTTCTTC. Protein: CASSYSIVENEQFF.

V is TRBV18 and J is TRBJ1-1; D gene ambiguous. Looked up from germline, CDR1 is KGHSH and CDR2 is LQKENI. Trimming left V 3 bases short and J 7 bases short, with 12 bases between. This CDR3 has 13 residues. The CDR3 region has the DNA TGTGCCAGCTCACCGGAGAGGGTTAATGAAGCTTTCTTT. Translating it yields CASSPERVNEAFF.

The chain joins TRBV4-1 to TRBJ1-6, with 8 bases that match TRBD1. The trim removed 1 base at V and 8 bases at J, leaving 4 bases unmatched. This CDR3 has 15 residues. Germline V gene data show CDR1 as MGHRA and CDR2 as YSYEKL. DNA of the CDR3: TGCGCCAGCAGCCAAGGGGACAGGCAAGATTCACCCCTCCACTTT. Protein: CASSQGDRQDSPLHF.

The V and J genes are TRBV5-4 and TRBJ1-2; D gene uncertain. The ends were cut back, 1 base at V and 0 bases at J, with 4 bases in the middle. CDR1 is SGHNT and CDR2 is YYREEE in the germline V gene (reference sequence). CDR3 size: 13 residues. CDR3 region: CASSLSTNYGYTF. CDR3 sequence (DNA): TGTGCCAGCAGCTTGTCAACTAACTATGGCTACACCTTC.

The rearrangement links TRBV4-2 to TRBJ2-2; perhaps TRBD2 as D (5 bases). The CDR3 is 15 residues long. The germline V gene encodes CDR1 LGHNA and CDR2 YNFKEQ. V was cut by 4 bases and J by 5 bases, with 14 bases left in between. CDR3: CASSLQSGWTGELFF. Written as DNA, the CDR3 is TGTGCCAGCAGCCTCCAATCGGGGTGGACCGGGGAGCTGTTTTTT.

The V call is TRBV29-1, the J call TRBJ1-2, with 7 positions matching TRBD1. The ends lost 4 bases at V and 4 bases at J; junction bases unmatched: 3. CDR1 is SQVTM and CDR2 is ANQGSEA in the germline V gene. This CDR3 has 12 residues. The CDR3 reads CSVVGTAYGYTF. The DNA for the CDR3 is TGCAGCGTTGTCGGGACAGCCTATGGCTACACCTTC.

The V and J genes are TRBV2 and TRBJ1-5; 7 bases match TRBD1. The junction had 8 bases not matched to a gene; V was cut back by 5 bases and J by 1 base. Germline V gene lookup returns CDR1 SNHLY and CDR2 FYNNEI. This CDR3 has 16 residues. In DNA form, the CDR3 reads TGTGCCAGCAGTCTAGACAGGGCCTCGAGCAATCAGCCCCAGCATTTT. It yields the protein CASSLDRASSNQPQHF. The variable domain in full, with the rest retrieved from reference TRBV2 and TRBJ1-5, is EPEVTQTPSHQVTQMGQEVILRCVPISNHLYFYWYRQILGQKVEFLVSFYNNEISEKSEIFDDQFSVERPDGSNFTLKIRSTKLEDSAMYFCASSLDRASSNQPQHFGDGTRLSIL.

The chain combines TRBV6-6 with TRBJ2-3; 9 bases map to TRBD2. The J segment lost 6 bases and the V segment lost 5 bases, leaving 15 bases of the junction unmatched. Germline CDR1 and CDR2: MNHNY and SVGAGI (reference sequence). This CDR3 contains 17 residues. The CDR3 region is CASSRHPGLARGDTQYF. CDR3 nucleotides: TGTGCCAGCAGTCGTCACCCCGGACTAGCGAGGGGGGATACGCAGTATTTT.

The chain combines TRBV6-5 with TRBJ1-5; perhaps TRBD1 as D (6 bases). This CDR3 region has 15 residues. Germline assignment: CDR1 MNHEY and CDR2 SVGAGI. Trimming removed 5 bases at V and 4 bases at J, with 15 bases between. Here the CDR3 reads CASSTGGQFNQPQHF. DNA for the CDR3: TGTGCCAGCAGTACGGGTGGACAGTTTAATCAGCCCCAGCATTTT.

The chain has TRBV3-1 (or the pseudogene TRBV3-2) and TRBJ1-2; no reliable D call. The V gene lost 4 bases and the J gene lost 4 bases, with 10 bases spanning the gap. CDR3 length equals 13 residues. CDR1 is LGHDT and CDR2 is YNNKEL in the germline V gene (reference sequence). Here the CDR3 reads CASSPGSFYGYTF. The CDR3 DNA reads TGTGCCAGCAGCCCCGGGAGCTTCTATGGCTACACCTTC.

This clone was observed a handful of times. The chain carries TRBV9 and TRBJ2-2; no reliable D call. This CDR3 has 15 residues. V was clipped by 2 bases and J by 6 bases, with 14 bases between them. Germline values: CDR1 SGDLS, CDR2 YYNGEE. In nucleotides, the CDR3 is TGTGCCAGCAGCGTGGCAGGAAGTCCTCCCGGGGAGCTGTTTTTT. This gives the protein CASSVAGSPPGELFF. The whole variable domain, remainder taken from reference TRBV9 and TRBJ2-2, is DSGVTQTPKHLITATGQRVTLRCSPRSGDLSVYWYQQSLDQGLQFLIQYYNGEERAKGNILERFSAQQFPDLHSELNLSSLELGDSALYFCASSVAGSPPGELFFGEGSRLTVL.

This sequence joins TRBV12-3 or TRBV12-4 and TRBJ2-7; D perhaps matches TRBD2 (6 bases). This CDR3 comprises 13 residues. V lost 6 bases and J lost 5, with 14 bases in between. CDR3 sequence (DNA): TGTGCCAGCAGCCAAATGGGACTCAACGAGCAGTACTTC. This codes for CASSQMGLNEQYF.

The gene calls are TRBV5-4 and TRBJ1-1, with TRBD1 as a possible D gene (5 bases). V shed 0 bases and J shed 8 bases, with 11 bases lying between them. Per the germline V gene, CDR1 is SGHNT and CDR2 is YYREEE (reference sequence). This CDR3 is built from 13 residues. CDR3 residues: CASSLARGQEAFF. DNA for the CDR3: TGTGCCAGCAGCTTGGCTCGTGGACAAGAAGCTTTCTTT.

The DNA for the CDR3 is TGTGCCATCAGTGAGTACGGACGGGAGAACACTGAAGCTTTCTTT. It yields the protein CAISEYGRENTEAFF. V usage is TRBV10-3 and J usage is TRBJ1-1; D not resolved. Germline CDR1 and CDR2: ENHRY and SYGVKD. Trimming took off 1 base at V and 1 base at J, with 10 bases between the two ends. The length of the CDR3 is 15 residues.

V and J are TRBV6-2 or TRBV6-3 and TRBJ1-6, with a possible D match to TRBD1 (5 bases). The CDR3 extends over 14 amino acids. Germline lookup yields CDR1 MNHEY and CDR2 SVGEGT. V was cut by 5 bases and J by 9 bases, with 14 bases left in between. Written as DNA, the CDR3 is TGTGCCAGCAGTCCCCCGCAGGGAACTTCACCCCTCCACTTT. As protein: CASSPPQGTSPLHF.

On this clone: Other DNA sequences in this sample translate to the same CDR3. The chain uses TRBV5-1 and TRBJ1-2, with D maybe TRBD1 (6 bases). The V gene's germline CDR1 is SGHRS and CDR2 YFSETQ. This CDR3 has 13 residues. V was clipped by 0 bases and J by 8 bases, with 11 bases between them. Here the CDR3 DNA reads TGCGCCAGCAGCTTGGACCGGGGGGGCGGCTACACCTTC. Translating it yields CASSLDRGGGYTF. Based on the CDR3 plus reference TRBV5-1 and TRBJ1-2, the full variable domain is KAGVTQTPRYLIKTRGQQVTLSCSPISGHRSVSWYQQTPGQGLQFLFEYFSETQRNKGNFPGRFSGRQFSNSRSEMNVSTLELGDSALYLCASSLDRGGGYTFGSGTRLTVV.